The next 26 T cell receptor beta chains were all read from a single sample in a study of blood T cell repertoires in COVID-19. Repertoires were generated with immunoSEQ multiplex PCR, while TCRdb's copy carries only in-frame clones and drops some. The repertoire holds approximately 290,000 clones, with 85% to 90% as singletons. Material for sequencing was PBMCs or T cells enriched from blood (not recorded which). These TCRs come from a woman under 30 with acute COVID-19.

This chain connects TRBV9 to TRBJ1-2; D may be TRBD1 (6 bases). Germline V gene lookup returns CDR1 SGDLS and CDR2 YYNGEE. CDR3 size: 15 residues. V was pared by 0 bases and J by 5 bases, with 14 bases between. The CDR3 coding sequence is TGTGCCAGCAGCGTAGACAGGGTGGTCCGATATGGCTACACCTTC. Amino acids: CASSVDRVVRYGYTF.

The V call is TRBV28, the J call TRBJ2-7, with 7 bases aligning to TRBD2. The CDR3 extends over 12 amino acids. Germline assignment: CDR1 MDHEN and CDR2 SYDVKM. V shed 4 bases, J shed 4 bases, and the junction held 1 base outside the gene matches. Here the CDR3 DNA reads TGTGCCAGCAGTTGGGGGGGATACGAGCAGTACTTC. It yields the protein CASSWGGYEQYF. Using reference TRBV28 and TRBJ2-7 for the parts outside the CDR3, the full variable domain is DVKVTQSSRYLVKRTGEKVFLECVQDMDHENMFWYRQDPGLGLRLIYFSYDVKMKEKGDIPEGYSVSREKKERFSLILESASTNQTSMYLCASSWGGYEQYFGPGTRLTVT.

The chain employs TRBV5-8 and TRBJ1-6, with TRBD1 as a possible D gene (5 bases). CDR1 and CDR2 (germline): SGHTS, YDEGEE. The CDR3 has 14 amino acids. V lost 2 bases and J lost 4, with 7 bases in between. The CDR3 is CASSFDRYNSPLHF. The CDR3 region has the DNA TGTGCCAGCAGCTTTGACAGATATAATTCACCCCTCCACTTT.

To note about this clone: Mismatch with germline at one junction end may stem from a read error. The CDR3: CASSIAPRTGHLF. The CDR3 nucleotides read TGTGCCAGTAGTATTGCGCCCCGGACAGGTCACCTATTT. The chain has TRBV19 and TRBJ1-3; 7 bases agree with TRBD1. CDR1 is LNHDA and CDR2 is SQIVND in the germline V gene (reference sequence). The CDR3 length is 13 residues.

This chain joins TRBV19 and TRBJ1-1; D not resolved. Trimming stripped 5 bases from V and 1 base from J, with 5 bases between. The CDR3 is 12 residues long. Germline-derived CDR1 and CDR2 are LNHDA and SQIVND (reference sequence). The CDR3 DNA reads TGTGCCAGTAGTCCCTGGAACACTGAAGCTTTCTTT. Its translation: CASSPWNTEAFF.

The V call is TRBV3-1 (or the pseudogene TRBV3-2), the J call TRBJ1-2; D call uncertain. The V gene's germline CDR1 is LGHDT and CDR2 YNNKEL (reference sequence). V dropped 0 bases and J dropped 0 bases, with 8 bases sitting between them. This CDR3 has 15 amino acids. The CDR3 is CASSQESLTNYGYTF. In DNA form, the CDR3 reads TGTGCCAGCAGCCAAGAGTCGTTAACTAACTATGGCTACACCTTC.

The J gene is TRBJ2-2, the V gene TRBV6-4; TRBD2 aligns across 10 bases. Germline trimming cut 4 bases from V and 4 bases from J; bases unmatched to any gene: 6. CDR3 length: 16 residues. Germline values: CDR1 MRHNA, CDR2 SNTAGT. CDR3 residues: CASSVFGLAATGELFF. Written as DNA, the CDR3 is TGTGCCAGCAGTGTCTTTGGACTAGCGGCCACCGGGGAGCTGTTTTTT.

The rearrangement links TRBV6-1 to TRBJ1-2; D might be TRBD1 (6 bases). This CDR3 has 16 amino acids. V lost 1 base to trimming and J lost 8 bases, with 20 bases between them. CDR1 is MNHNS and CDR2 is SASEGT in the germline V gene. This CDR3 is CASSEEMRLGQKGYTF. The CDR3 bases are TGTGCCAGCAGTGAAGAGATGAGGCTTGGACAGAAGGGCTACACCTTC.

The J gene is TRBJ1-1, the V gene TRBV5-5, with D hard to call. CDR3 length: 15 residues. CDR1 and CDR2 (germline): SGHKS, YYEKEE (reference sequence). V gave up 5 bases and J gave up 0 bases, with 14 bases separating them. The CDR3 sequence: CASSWELTMNTEAFF. As DNA, the CDR3 is TGTGCCAGCAGTTGGGAACTGACTATGAACACTGAAGCTTTCTTT.

This rearrangement joins TRBV9 to TRBJ1-2; 8 nucleotides line up with TRBD1. The V and J ends lost 4 bases and 0 bases, in that order; junction bases with no gene match: 14. The germline gives CDR1 SGDLS, CDR2 YYNGEE. This CDR3 is built from 18 residues. The CDR3 here is CASSPRWDRSAANYGYTF. The CDR3 coding sequence is TGTGCCAGCAGCCCACGATGGGACAGGAGTGCAGCTAACTATGGCTACACCTTC.

V gene TRBV2 combines with J gene TRBJ2-7; no firm D call. Looked up from germline, CDR1 is SNHLY and CDR2 is FYNNEI. V was shortened by 6 bases and J by 0 bases, with 9 bases between the two germline ends. This CDR3 is 13 amino acids long. CDR3 protein: CASRGGSSYEQYF. The CDR3 nucleotides read TGTGCCAGCAGAGGCGGTAGCTCCTACGAGCAGTACTTC.

Only a few counts were recorded for this clone. J is TRBJ1-2 and V is TRBV2; D is perhaps TRBD1 (5 bases). Trimming pared 1 base from V and 2 bases from J, leaving 8 bases between. CDR3 length equals 14 residues. The V gene's germline CDR1 is SNHLY and CDR2 FYNNEI. The DNA for the CDR3 is TGTGCCAGCAGTGAAGACCAGGGAAACTATGGCTACACCTTC. Amino acid sequence: CASSEDQGNYGYTF.

V is TRBV28 and J is TRBJ1-2; D gene unclear. Germline loops: CDR1 MDHEN, CDR2 SYDVKM. Trimming pared 6 bases from V and 8 bases from J, leaving 16 bases between. The CDR3 is 13 amino acids. CDR3 nucleotides: TGTGCCAGCAGGTTGACAACTTCGGGGGGCTACACCTTC. Translating gives CASRLTTSGGYTF.

CDR3 bases: TGTGCCAGCAGCTTATGGACTAGCGGGATCGGGGAGCTGTTTTTT. Its translation: CASSLWTSGIGELFF. This chain joins TRBV13 and TRBJ2-2, with 12 bases that match TRBD2. The V and J ends lost 2 bases and 7 bases, in that order; junction bases with no gene match: 2. This CDR3 is 15 amino acids long. Germline CDR1 reads PRHDT; CDR2 reads FYEKMQ (reference sequence).

V is TRBV5-6 and J is TRBJ2-1, with TRBD2 identical over 10 bases. Per germline, CDR1 SGHDT and CDR2 YYEEEE. The CDR3 contains 18 residues. Trimming at V came to 4 bases and at J to 8 bases, leaving 18 bases not matched to a gene. The DNA of the CDR3 is TGTGCCAGCAGCGTTTCCGGGACTAGCGTTTCGGATTCGGATGAGCAGTTCTTC. It yields the protein CASSVSGTSVSDSDEQFF.

This clone appeared once. This chain uses TRBV28 with TRBJ1-1; a weak D match, TRBD1 (5 bases). The CDR3 has 13 amino acids. Germline assignment: CDR1 MDHEN and CDR2 SYDVKM. The germline V and J ends were trimmed by 8 bases and 4 bases, with 14 bases remaining between them. The CDR3 bases are TGTGCCAGCCCGGGGGGGGTTGGCACTGAAGCTTTCTTT. It yields the protein CASPGGVGTEAFF. The full variable domain, completed using reference TRBV28 and TRBJ1-1, is DVKVTQSSRYLVKRTGEKVFLECVQDMDHENMFWYRQDPGLGLRLIYFSYDVKMKEKGDIPEGYSVSREKKERFSLILESASTNQTSMYLCASPGGVGTEAFFGQGTRLTVV.

The genes are TRBV28 and TRBJ1-4; D call uncertain. The germline V gene has CDR1 MDHEN and CDR2 SYDVKM. The CDR3 sequence is 13 residues long. V lost 3 bases and J 10 bases, leaving 12 bases between the germline ends. For the CDR3, the DNA is TGTGCCAGCAGTTTGGGCATAATCGGAAAACTGTTTTTT. This codes for CASSLGIIGKLFF.

The chain carries TRBV12-2 and TRBJ2-1; the table's D gene call, TRBD2, was not cross checked with the DNA. TRBV12-2 is reported as a pseudogene. The CDR3 consists of 16 residues. The chain's CDR3 is CASRLRLAGRRDEQFF. In nucleotides, the CDR3 is TGTGCAAGTCGCTTACGACTAGCGGGAAGGAGGGATGAGCAGTTCTTC.

This clone has just one count. The chain joins TRBV5-1 to TRBJ1-4; possible D gene TRBD1, 6 bases. Trimming stripped 3 bases from V and 0 bases from J, with 9 bases between. Looked up from germline, CDR1 is SGHRS and CDR2 is YFSETQ. CDR3 length: 15 residues. CDR3 loop: CASSSRTATNEKLFF. The CDR3 DNA reads as TGCGCCAGCAGCTCCCGGACAGCAACTAATGAAAAACTGTTTTTT.

V usage is TRBV5-4 and J usage is TRBJ2-5; 8 positions match TRBD2. V gave up 4 bases and J gave up 1 base; unmatched junction bases: 3. Germline V gene sequence: CDR1 SGHNT, CDR2 YYREEE (reference sequence). The CDR3 extends over 14 amino acids. The CDR3, as DNA: TGTGCCAGCAGCCCCAGCGGGGGCCAAGAGACCCAGTACTTC. This codes for CASSPSGGQETQYF.

The chain has TRBV7-8 and TRBJ1-1; TRBD1 aligns across 7 bases. The CDR3 is 16 residues long. Germline trimming cut 5 bases from V and 2 bases from J; bases unmatched to any gene: 11. Germline CDR1 is SGHVS and CDR2 is FQNEAQ. CDR3 sequence (DNA): TGTGCCAGCAGCCCAGTCGGGACAGACCTAAACACTGAAGCTTTCTTT. Translated: CASSPVGTDLNTEAFF.

The chain employs TRBV2 and TRBJ1-1; possibly TRBD1 for D (5 bases). The CDR3 extends over 14 amino acids. Per the germline V gene, CDR1 is SNHLY and CDR2 is FYNNEI. The V and J ends lost 9 bases and 1 base respectively, with 15 bases between them. CDR3 in DNA: TGTGCCAGTGAGAGGTGGACAACGAACACTGAAGCTTTCTTT. Translation: CASERWTTNTEAFF.

This chain joins TRBV19 and TRBJ1-2; the match to TRBD1 covers 8 bases. The CDR3 length is 12 residues. With V trimmed by 5 bases and J by 7 bases, 3 bases remained unmatched. CDR1 and CDR2 from the germline V gene are LNHDA and SQIVND (reference sequence). CDR3 region: CASSPTGGGYTF. The CDR3 bases are TGTGCCAGTAGTCCCACAGGGGGTGGCTACACCTTC. Drawing the rest from reference TRBV19 and TRBJ1-2, the complete variable domain is DGGITQSPKYLFRKEGQNVTLSCEQNLNHDAMYWYRQDPGQGLRLIYYSQIVNDFQKGDIAEGYSVSREKKESFPLTVTSAQKNPTAFYLCASSPTGGGYTFGSGTRLTVV.

This chain uses TRBV27 with TRBJ2-7, with 7 nucleotides matching TRBD2. V was clipped by 2 bases and J by 5 bases; unmatched bases: 6. CDR1 and CDR2 from the germline V gene are MNHEY and SMNVEV (reference sequence). CDR3 length: 14 amino acids. The CDR3 DNA is TGTGCCAGCAGTTTAGCGGGAGAAGGTAACGAGCAGTACTTC. It codes for CASSLAGEGNEQYF.

The chain couples TRBV6-5 to TRBJ2-7; 10 bases line up with TRBD2. Germline assignment: CDR1 MNHEY and CDR2 SVGAGI. V lost 0 bases to trimming and J lost 5 bases; unmatched junction nucleotides: 1. The CDR3 has 14 residues. This CDR3 reads CASSYSLAGNEQYF. In DNA form, the CDR3 reads TGTGCCAGCAGTTACTCACTAGCGGGGAACGAGCAGTACTTC.

The J gene is TRBJ2-1, the V gene TRBV5-5; D is perhaps TRBD1 (5 bases). This CDR3 is built from 13 residues. Between the trimmed V and J ends, which lost 4 bases and 8 bases, there was a span of 13 bases. Germline V CDR1 and CDR2: SGHKS, YYEKEE (reference sequence). CDR3 nucleotides: TGTGCCAGCAGCGCCCAGGGTTTCGATGAGCAGTTCTTC. Translation gives CASSAQGFDEQFF.